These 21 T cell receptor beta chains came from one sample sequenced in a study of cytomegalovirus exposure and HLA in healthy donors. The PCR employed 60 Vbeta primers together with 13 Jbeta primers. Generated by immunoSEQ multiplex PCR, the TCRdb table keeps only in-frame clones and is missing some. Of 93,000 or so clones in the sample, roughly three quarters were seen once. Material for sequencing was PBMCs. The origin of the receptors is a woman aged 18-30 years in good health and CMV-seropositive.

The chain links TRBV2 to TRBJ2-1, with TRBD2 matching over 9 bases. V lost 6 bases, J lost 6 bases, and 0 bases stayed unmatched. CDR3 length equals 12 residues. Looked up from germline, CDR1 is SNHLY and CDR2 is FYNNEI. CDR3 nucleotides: TGTGCCAGCAGACTAGCGGGCAATGAGCAGTTCTTC. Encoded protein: CASRLAGNEQFF.

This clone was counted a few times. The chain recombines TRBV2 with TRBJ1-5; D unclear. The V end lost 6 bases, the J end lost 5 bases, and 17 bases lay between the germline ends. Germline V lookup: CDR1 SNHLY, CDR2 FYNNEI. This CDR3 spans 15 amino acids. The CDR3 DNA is TGTGCCAGCAGGAACGGGGTTGGCGGTTATCAGCCCCAGCATTTT. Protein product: CASRNGVGGYQPQHF.

This CDR3 reads CASSLGTGFDTDTQYF. For the CDR3, the DNA is TGTGCCAGCAGCTTGGGCACGGGGTTCGACACAGATACGCAGTATTTT. The V call is TRBV5-6, the J call TRBJ2-3; D is possibly TRBD2 (5 bases). Germline V CDR1 and CDR2: SGHDT, YYEEEE. The CDR3 is 16 amino acids. V lost 0 bases and J 2 bases, leaving 13 bases between the germline ends.

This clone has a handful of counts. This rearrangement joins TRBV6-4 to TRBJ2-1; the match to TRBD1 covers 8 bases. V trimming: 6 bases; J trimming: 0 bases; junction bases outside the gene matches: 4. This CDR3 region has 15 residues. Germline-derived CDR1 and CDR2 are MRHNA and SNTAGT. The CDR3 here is CASSVDRVSYNEQFF. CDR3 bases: TGTGCCAGCAGCGTGGACAGGGTCTCCTACAATGAGCAGTTCTTC.

This CDR3 reads CASSMDRGSYNEQFF. The CDR3 region has the DNA TGTGCCAGCAGCATGGACAGGGGCTCCTACAATGAGCAGTTCTTC. J is TRBJ2-1 and V is TRBV11-2; TRBD1 agrees at 9 bases. J gave up 0 bases and V 5 bases, and 2 bases lay outside the gene matches. The CDR3 loop spans 15 amino acids. Germline values: CDR1 SGHAT, CDR2 FQNNGV.

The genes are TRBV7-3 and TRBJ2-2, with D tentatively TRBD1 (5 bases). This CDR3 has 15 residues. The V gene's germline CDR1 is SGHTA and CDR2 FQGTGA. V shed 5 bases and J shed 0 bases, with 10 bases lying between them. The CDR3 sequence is CASSTGPANTGELFF. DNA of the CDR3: TGTGCCAGCAGCACAGGCCCCGCGAACACCGGGGAGCTGTTTTTT.

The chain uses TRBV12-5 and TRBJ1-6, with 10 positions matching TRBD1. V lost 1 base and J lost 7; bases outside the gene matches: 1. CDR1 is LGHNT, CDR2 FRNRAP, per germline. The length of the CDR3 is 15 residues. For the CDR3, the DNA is TGTGCTAGTGGTTTGGGACAGGGGGCCAATTCACCCCTCCACTTT. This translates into CASGLGQGANSPLHF.

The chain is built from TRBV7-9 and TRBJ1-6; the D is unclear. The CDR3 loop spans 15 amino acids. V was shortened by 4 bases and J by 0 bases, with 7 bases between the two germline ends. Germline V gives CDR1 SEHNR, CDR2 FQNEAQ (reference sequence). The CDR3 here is CASSSMSSYNSPLHF. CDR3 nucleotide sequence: TGTGCCAGCAGCTCGATGAGCTCCTATAATTCACCCCTCCACTTT.

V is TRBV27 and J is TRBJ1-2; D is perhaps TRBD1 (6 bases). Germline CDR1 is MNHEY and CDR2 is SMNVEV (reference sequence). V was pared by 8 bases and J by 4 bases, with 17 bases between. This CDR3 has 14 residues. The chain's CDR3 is CASSTLRGRYGYTF. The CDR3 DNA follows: TGTGCCAGCTCTACCCTCAGGGGTCGCTATGGCTACACCTTC.

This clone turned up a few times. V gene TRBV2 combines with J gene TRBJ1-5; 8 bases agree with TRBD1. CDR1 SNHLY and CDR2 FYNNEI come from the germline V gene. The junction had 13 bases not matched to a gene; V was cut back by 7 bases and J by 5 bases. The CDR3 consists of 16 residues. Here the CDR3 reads CASTELWGTGDQPQHF. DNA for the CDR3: TGTGCCAGCACCGAGTTATGGGGGACAGGAGATCAGCCCCAGCATTTT.

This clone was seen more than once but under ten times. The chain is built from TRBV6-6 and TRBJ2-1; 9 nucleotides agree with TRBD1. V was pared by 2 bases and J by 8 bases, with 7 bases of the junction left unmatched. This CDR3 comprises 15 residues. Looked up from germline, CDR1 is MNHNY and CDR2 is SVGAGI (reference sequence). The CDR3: CASSYGTGPGDEQFF. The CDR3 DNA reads TGTGCCAGCAGTTACGGGACAGGGCCGGGGGATGAGCAGTTCTTC.

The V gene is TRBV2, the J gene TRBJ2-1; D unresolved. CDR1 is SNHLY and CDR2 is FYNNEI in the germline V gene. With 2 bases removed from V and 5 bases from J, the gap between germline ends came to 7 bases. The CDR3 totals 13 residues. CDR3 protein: CASSEYGNNEQFF. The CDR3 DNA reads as TGTGCCAGCAGTGAATACGGTAACAATGAGCAGTTCTTC. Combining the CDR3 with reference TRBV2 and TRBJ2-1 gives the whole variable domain EPEVTQTPSHQVTQMGQEVILRCVPISNHLYFYWYRQILGQKVEFLVSFYNNEISEKSEIFDDQFSVERPDGSNFTLKIRSTKLEDSAMYFCASSEYGNNEQFFGPGTRLTVL.

This CDR3 reads CASRPTGSSTDTQYF. For the CDR3, the DNA is TGTGCCAGCAGACCGACAGGGTCTAGCACAGATACGCAGTATTTT. The rearrangement uses TRBV6-6 and TRBJ2-3; the match to TRBD1 covers 7 bases. The CDR3 loop spans 15 amino acids. V gave up 6 bases and J gave up 0 bases; unmatched junction bases: 6. Looked up from germline, CDR1 is MNHNY and CDR2 is SVGAGI (reference sequence).

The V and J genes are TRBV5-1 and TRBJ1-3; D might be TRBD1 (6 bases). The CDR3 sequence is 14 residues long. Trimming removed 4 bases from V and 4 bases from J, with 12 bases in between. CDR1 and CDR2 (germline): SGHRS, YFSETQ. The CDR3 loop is CASSRAGAGNTIYF. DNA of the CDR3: TGCGCCAGCAGCAGGGCAGGGGCAGGAAACACCATATATTTT.

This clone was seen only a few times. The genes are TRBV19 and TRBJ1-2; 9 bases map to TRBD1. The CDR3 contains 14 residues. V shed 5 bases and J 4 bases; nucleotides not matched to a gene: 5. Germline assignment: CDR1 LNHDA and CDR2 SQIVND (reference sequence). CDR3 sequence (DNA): TGTGCCAGTAGTCCGGGACAGGGCCTCTATGGCTACACCTTC. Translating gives CASSPGQGLYGYTF.

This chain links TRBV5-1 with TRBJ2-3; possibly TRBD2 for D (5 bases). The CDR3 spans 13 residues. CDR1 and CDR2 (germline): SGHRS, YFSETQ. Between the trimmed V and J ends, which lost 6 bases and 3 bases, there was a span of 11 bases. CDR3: CASTRIATDTQYF. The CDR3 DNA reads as TGCGCCAGCACCCGTATAGCGACAGATACGCAGTATTTT.

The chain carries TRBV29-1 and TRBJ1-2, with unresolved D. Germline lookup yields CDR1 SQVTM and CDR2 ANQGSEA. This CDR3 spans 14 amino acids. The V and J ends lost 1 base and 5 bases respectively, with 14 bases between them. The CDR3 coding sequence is TGCAGCGTTGAAGCCTCAGGTACTCCATATGGCTACACCTTC. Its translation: CSVEASGTPYGYTF.

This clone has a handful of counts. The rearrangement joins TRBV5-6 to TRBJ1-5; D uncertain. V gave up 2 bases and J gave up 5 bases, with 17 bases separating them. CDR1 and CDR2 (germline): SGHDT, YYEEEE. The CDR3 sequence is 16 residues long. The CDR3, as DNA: TGTGCCAGCAGCTTAGGTTCCCCAGGAGGATATCAGCCCCAGCATTTT. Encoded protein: CASSLGSPGGYQPQHF.

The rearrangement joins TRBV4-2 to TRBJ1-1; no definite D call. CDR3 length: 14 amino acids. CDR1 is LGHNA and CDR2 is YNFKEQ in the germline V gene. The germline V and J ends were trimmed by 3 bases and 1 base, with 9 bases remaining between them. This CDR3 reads CASSHLTPNTEAFF. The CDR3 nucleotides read TGTGCCAGCAGCCACCTGACACCGAACACTGAAGCTTTCTTT.

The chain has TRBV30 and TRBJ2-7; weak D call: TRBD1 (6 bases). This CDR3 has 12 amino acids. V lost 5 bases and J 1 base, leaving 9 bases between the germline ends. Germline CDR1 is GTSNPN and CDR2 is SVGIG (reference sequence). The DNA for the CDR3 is TGTGCCTGGCACAGGGATTCCTACGAGCAGTACTTC. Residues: CAWHRDSYEQYF.

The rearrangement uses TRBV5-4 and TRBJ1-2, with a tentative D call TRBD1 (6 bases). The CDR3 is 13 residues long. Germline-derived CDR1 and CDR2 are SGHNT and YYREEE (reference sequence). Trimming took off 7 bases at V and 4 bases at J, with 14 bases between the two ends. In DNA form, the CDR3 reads TGTGCCAGCGAACTCCAGGGGTCCTATGGCTACACCTTC. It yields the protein CASELQGSYGYTF. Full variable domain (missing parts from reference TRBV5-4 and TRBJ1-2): ETGVTQSPTHLIKTRGQQVTLRCSSQSGHNTVSWYQQALGQGPQFIFQYYREEENGRGNFPPRFSGLQFPNYSSELNVNALELDDSALYLCASELQGSYGYTFGSGTRLTVV.